This T cell receptor (beta chain) was documented in a study of T cells expressing NK-cell markers. Study-wide background: Seven HCMV-seropositive donors and one seronegative donor made up the eight sequenced donors.

This CDR3 comprises 16 residues. Looked up from germline, CDR1 is LNHDA and CDR2 is SQIVND (reference sequence). From the 5' RACE reads, TCRdb lists one entry per CDR3 protein and no DNA. The listing contains 400,000 to 500,000 distinct CDR3 sequences. General study findings and limits: Of CD8+ T cells, about 1.0-8% belonged to dominant NKG2C+ clonotypes in five to seven donors.

A note on this clonotype: Its antigen is as yet unknown.

This clonotype was obtained from a woman between 18 and 70 years old in good health. Sequenced input: blood T cells: a sorted CD56 or NKG2C T cell subset, CD4+ or CD8+ T cells, or bulk PBMC T cells (not recorded which). The V and J genes are TRBV19 and TRBJ2-2. CDR3 sequence: CASSMVFLENTGELFF.